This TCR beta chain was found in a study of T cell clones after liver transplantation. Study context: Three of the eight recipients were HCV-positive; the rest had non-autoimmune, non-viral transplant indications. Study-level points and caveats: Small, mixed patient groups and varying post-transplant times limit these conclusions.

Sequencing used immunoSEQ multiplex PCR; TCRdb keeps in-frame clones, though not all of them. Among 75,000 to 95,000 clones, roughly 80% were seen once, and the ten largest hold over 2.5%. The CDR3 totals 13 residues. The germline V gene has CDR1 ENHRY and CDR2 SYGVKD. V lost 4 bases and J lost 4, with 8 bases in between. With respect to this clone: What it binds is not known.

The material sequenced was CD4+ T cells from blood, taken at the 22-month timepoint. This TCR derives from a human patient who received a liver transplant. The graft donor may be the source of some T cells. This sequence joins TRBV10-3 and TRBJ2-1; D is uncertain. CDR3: CAISVREYNEQFF. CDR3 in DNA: TGTGCCATCAGTGTTAGGGAATACAATGAGCAGTTCTTC.